These 20 T cell receptor beta chains originate from one sample sequenced in a study of breast tumors, draining lymph nodes, adjacent tissues. TCRdb fed the multiplex PCR reads into MiXCR, producing one record per CDR3 protein. The sample consists of roughly 100,000 distinct CDR3 sequences, about 31% of them appearing once. Axillary draining lymph nodes of breast cancer patients supplied the node samples. Input material: axillary lymph node tissue. Receptors originate from a female donor with breast cancer. Some clones in this sample may be carry-over from other donors' samples.

This clonotype was detected many times. The chain employs TRBV7-9 and TRBJ1-2; tentative D call: TRBD1 (6 bases). Trimming stripped 5 bases from V and 5 bases from J, with 12 bases between. This CDR3 is 13 amino acids long. Germline loops: CDR1 SEHNR, CDR2 FQNEAQ (reference sequence). CDR3 sequence (DNA): TGTGCCAGCAGCCGAGGGGGAGGGTATGGCTACACCTTC. It specifies CASSRGGGYGYTF.

This clonotype was counted ten times or more. This chain links TRBV5-1 with TRBJ2-2; no reliable D call. CDR1 is SGHRS and CDR2 is YFSETQ in the germline V gene. Trimming stripped 5 bases from V and 2 bases from J, with 13 bases between. CDR3 length equals 15 residues. The CDR3 DNA reads TGCGCCAGCAGGTTGTTCCTAGATAACACCGGGGAGCTGTTTTTT. Encoded protein: CASRLFLDNTGELFF.

This clonotype was observed many times. V and J are TRBV14 and TRBJ2-7; 9 positions match TRBD2. Germline V gene sequence: CDR1 SGHDN, CDR2 FVKESK. This CDR3 region has 17 residues. With 4 bases clipped from V and 2 bases from J, the junction kept 12 bases outside the gene matches. CDR3 nucleotides: TGTGCCAGCAGCCCGACCAGGGGAGAGCGGGGGGCCTACGAGCAGTACTTC. Encoded protein: CASSPTRGERGAYEQYF.

In its sample, this clonotype was seen once. The V gene is TRBV5-1, the J gene TRBJ2-7, with 8 bases aligning to TRBD2. Germline loops: CDR1 SGHRS, CDR2 YFSETQ. After removal of 3 bases from V and 7 bases from J, the junction contained 9 bases not matched to a gene. The CDR3 is 14 amino acids. The CDR3 nucleotides read TGCGCCAGCAGCTACGCCGCGGGGGGTAAGGAGCAGTACTTC. Its protein is CASSYAAGGKEQYF.

Turning to this clonotype: The germline gene is not matched at one end of the junction; a read error may be the cause. The chain uses TRBV20-1 and TRBJ2-7; unclear D gene. This CDR3 contains 13 residues. Germline V lookup: CDR1 DFQATT, CDR2 SNEGSKA (reference sequence). The CDR3 region is CSARDGTTYERYF. CDR3 sequence (DNA): TGCAGTGCTAGGGATGGAACAACCTACGAGCGGTACTTC.

There are many counts of this clonotype. The V gene is TRBV5-6, the J gene TRBJ2-3; 14 bases map to TRBD2. The germline V gene encodes CDR1 SGHDT and CDR2 YYEEEE. The CDR3 has 17 amino acids. Trimming took 4 bases from V and 4 from J; bases not matched to a gene: 8. The CDR3 reads CASSPPGLAGVSDTQYF. The CDR3 nucleotides read TGTGCCAGCAGCCCGCCGGGACTAGCGGGGGTCTCAGATACGCAGTATTTT.

As regards this clonotype: A much more abundant neighbour one base away suggests this may be a read error. The V call is TRBV9, the J call TRBJ2-5; TRBD2 might be the D (6 bases). The CDR3 has 15 residues. Germline V CDR1 and CDR2: SGDLS, YYNGEE. CDR3 nucleotides: TGTGCCAGCAGCGTAGCTGGAGGCAGGGAGGAGACCCCGTACTTC. This encodes CASSVAGGREETPYF.

This clonotype came up many times. V and J are TRBV12-3 or TRBV12-4 and TRBJ2-7, with D perhaps given as TRBD1 or TRBD2 (5 bases each). The CDR3 loop spans 15 amino acids. With 9 bases removed from V and 0 bases from J, the gap between germline ends came to 18 bases. The CDR3 reads CASSLLGRSSYEQYF. In DNA form, the CDR3 reads TGTGCCAGTTCGCTATTGGGACGGAGCTCCTACGAGCAGTACTTC.

This clonotype was seen repeatedly, ten times or more. In DNA form, the CDR3 reads TGTGCCAGCAGCTTGCCGCTAGCGGGGTACAATGAGCAGTTCTTC. Amino acid sequence: CASSLPLAGYNEQFF. The rearrangement joins TRBV7-9 to TRBJ2-1, with 9 bases lining up with TRBD2. This CDR3 has 15 residues. V dropped 3 bases and J dropped 4; count of bases not matched to a gene: 4. Germline CDR1 reads SEHNR; CDR2 reads FQNEAQ (reference sequence).

The genes are TRBV28 and TRBJ2-7; D may be TRBD1 or TRBD2 (5 bases each). This CDR3 region has 14 residues. V dropped 2 bases and J dropped 3 bases, with 11 bases sitting between them. The germline V gene encodes CDR1 MDHEN and CDR2 SYDVKM. CDR3 nucleotides: TGTGCCAGCAGTTTAGGGGGAAAAGACTACGAGCAGTACTTC. Translated: CASSLGGKDYEQYF.

In its sample, this clonotype was seen a few times. The J gene is TRBJ1-1, the V gene TRBV20-1, with D uncertain. The CDR3 has 16 residues. Germline CDR1 reads DFQATT; CDR2 reads SNEGSKA (reference sequence). Trimming cost V 3 bases and J 2 bases, with 19 bases left between them. The CDR3 spells CSARRAGRAINTEAFF. The CDR3 bases are TGCAGTGCTAGGAGGGCCGGGAGGGCTATTAACACTGAAGCTTTCTTT.

Ten or more counts support this clonotype. The chain uses TRBV6-5 and TRBJ1-2; the D is unclear. The CDR3 runs 15 residues. V gave up 5 bases and J gave up 2 bases, with 15 bases separating them. The germline V gene has CDR1 MNHEY and CDR2 SVGAGI. CDR3 in DNA: TGTGCCAGCAGTCAGGATTTCAGAGAAAACTATGGCTACACCTTC. Its translation: CASSQDFRENYGYTF.

This clonotype was observed many times. The chain couples TRBV6-1 to TRBJ2-7; D remains ambiguous. Trimming cost V 4 bases and J 3 bases, with 7 bases left between them. The CDR3 contains 12 residues. Germline loops: CDR1 MNHNS, CDR2 SASEGT. The CDR3 nucleotides read TGTGCCAGCAGTGGCGACAACTACGAGCAGTACTTC. Translation gives CASSGDNYEQYF.

At least ten counts were recorded for this clonotype. The rearrangement joins TRBV6-5 to TRBJ1-2; 7 bases fit TRBD1. Germline trimming cut 2 bases from V and 4 bases from J; bases unmatched to any gene: 10. The CDR3 runs to 16 residues. Germline V lookup: CDR1 MNHEY, CDR2 SVGAGI. The CDR3: CASSYAFPGTAYGYTF. CDR3 coding DNA: TGTGCCAGCAGTTACGCGTTCCCCGGGACAGCCTATGGCTACACCTTC.

Of note for this clonotype: Just one base apart from a much larger clone, this may be a read error. V and J are TRBV14 and TRBJ2-1, with D tentatively TRBD1 (6 bases). The CDR3 consists of 16 residues. The germline V gene has CDR1 SGHDN and CDR2 FVKESK. Trimming shortened V by 4 bases and J by 1 base, and 14 bases separated the two germline ends. The CDR3 coding sequence is TGTGCCAGCAGCCGAGGGGGTCGCTCTTCCTACAATGAGCAGTTCTTC. It codes for CASSRGGRSSYNEQFF. Filled out from reference TRBV14 and TRBJ2-1, the complete variable domain reads EAGVTQFPSHSVIEKGQTVTLRCDPISGHDNLYWYRRVMGKEIKFLLHFVKESKQDESGMPNNRFLAERTGGTYSTLKVQPAELEDSGVYFCASSRGGRSSYNEQFFGPGTRLTVL.

This clonotype was seen repeatedly, ten times or more. The chain links TRBV5-1 to TRBJ2-5; D gene ambiguous. Trimming removed 0 bases from V and 3 bases from J, with 6 bases in between. The CDR3 is 13 amino acids. Germline CDR1 and CDR2: SGHRS and YFSETQ. CDR3 nucleotide sequence: TGCGCCAGCAGCTTGGGGGGAAAAGAGACCCAGTACTTC. It is translated as CASSLGGKETQYF.

The CDR3 DNA reads as TGTGCCAGCAGCTCCCTGGGGGGGCATCAGCCCCAGCATTTT. Encoded protein: CASSSLGGHQPQHF. This chain joins TRBV7-2 and TRBJ1-5, with TRBD1 as a possible D gene (6 bases). With 4 bases removed from V and 5 bases from J, the gap between germline ends came to 12 bases. Looked up from germline, CDR1 is SGHTA and CDR2 is FQGNSA. There are 14 residues in the CDR3.

About this clonotype itself: A much bigger clone sits one base away, suggesting this may be a read error. The V call is TRBV6-5, the J call TRBJ2-1; maybe TRBD2 (6 bases). The germline V gene encodes CDR1 MNHEY and CDR2 SVGAGI. Trimming shortened V by 6 bases and J by 2 bases, and 17 bases separated the two germline ends. The CDR3 is 16 residues long. The CDR3 spells CASSNRGSYPYNEQFF. Here the CDR3 DNA reads TGTGCCAGCAGCAATCGGGGGTCATACCCCTACAATGAGCAGTTCTTC.

The chain recombines TRBV19 with TRBJ2-7; TRBD1 agrees at 7 bases. Per the germline V gene, CDR1 is LNHDA and CDR2 is SQIVND (reference sequence). Unmatched junction bases numbered 6, after V lost 6 bases and J lost 1 base. The CDR3 runs 14 residues. CDR3 nucleotide sequence: TGTGCCAGTAGCGACCGGGACAGTTCCTACGAGCAGTACTTC. It yields the protein CASSDRDSSYEQYF.

The table lists this clonotype with a few counts. The V and J genes are TRBV28 and TRBJ1-1, with unresolved D. The CDR3 extends over 12 amino acids. Germline V gene data show CDR1 as MDHEN and CDR2 as SYDVKM. With 3 bases removed from V and 1 base from J, the gap between germline ends came to 3 bases. The CDR3 region has the DNA TGTGCCAGCAGTTTTTGGAACACTGAAGCTTTCTTT. Its translation is CASSFWNTEAFF.